This passage covers 4 T cell receptor beta chains from one sample sequenced in a study of T cells after yellow fever vaccination. TCRdb redid the calling of the 5' RACE reads with MiXCR, one entry per CDR3 protein. The repertoire holds some 350,000 distinct CDR3 sequences, 4.1% seen once, with approximately 25% in the top ten. The specimen was PBMCs, collected 5 days after the yellow fever booster vaccination. The origin of the receptors is a man younger than 35 who received the YFV17D yellow fever vaccine.

The sample holds a few counts of this clonotype. CDR3 loop: CASRHRDGYYEQYV. The CDR3, as DNA: TGTGCCAGCAGGCACCGGGACGGCTACTACGAGCAGTACGTC. The chain is built from TRBV6-2 or TRBV6-3 and TRBJ2-7; D may correspond to TRBD1 or TRBD2 (5 bases each). The germline CDR1 and CDR2 sequences are MNHEY and SVGEGT. V lost 6 bases and J 3 bases, leaving 15 bases between the germline ends. The CDR3 totals 14 residues.

This chain connects TRBV2 to TRBJ2-3; the D is unclear. This CDR3 spans 11 amino acids. V lost 7 bases and J lost 3, with 5 bases in between. The V gene's germline CDR1 is SNHLY and CDR2 FYNNEI. In DNA, the CDR3 is TGTGCCAGCATGGAAACAGATACGCAGTATTTT. Protein product: CASMETDTQYF.

V usage is TRBV3-1 and J usage is TRBJ2-2; the D is unclear. The CDR3 spans 14 residues. The germline V and J ends were trimmed by 1 base and 4 bases, with 7 bases remaining between them. Germline-derived CDR1 and CDR2 are LGHDT and YNNKEL (reference sequence). The CDR3 DNA sequence: TGTGCCAGCAGCCAAGGTGTCAGCACCGGGGAGCTGTTTTTT. Residues: CASSQGVSTGELFF.

The sample holds many counts of this clonotype. V usage is TRBV7-2 and J usage is TRBJ2-3; no clear D. The CDR3 runs 12 residues. V lost 6 bases and J lost 2, with 6 bases in between. The germline gives CDR1 SGHTA, CDR2 FQGNSA. CDR3 coding DNA: TGTGCCAGCAGGCCTTACACAGATACGCAGTATTTT. It specifies CASRPYTDTQYF.